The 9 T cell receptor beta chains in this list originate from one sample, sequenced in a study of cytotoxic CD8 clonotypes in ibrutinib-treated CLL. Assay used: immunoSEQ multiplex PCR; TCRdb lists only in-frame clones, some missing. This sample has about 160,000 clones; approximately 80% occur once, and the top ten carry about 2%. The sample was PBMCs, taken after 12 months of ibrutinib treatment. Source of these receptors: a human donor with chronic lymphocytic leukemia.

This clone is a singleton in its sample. CDR3 sequence: CASSQDQGTSGRNEQFF. CDR3 coding DNA: TGCGCCAGCAGCCAAGATCAAGGGACTAGCGGGAGGAATGAGCAGTTCTTC. V usage is TRBV4-3 and J usage is TRBJ2-1, with 15 bases identical to TRBD2. The CDR3 runs to 17 residues. J lost 7 bases, V lost 0 bases, and 4 bases had no gene match. Germline lookup yields CDR1 LGHNA and CDR2 YSLEER.

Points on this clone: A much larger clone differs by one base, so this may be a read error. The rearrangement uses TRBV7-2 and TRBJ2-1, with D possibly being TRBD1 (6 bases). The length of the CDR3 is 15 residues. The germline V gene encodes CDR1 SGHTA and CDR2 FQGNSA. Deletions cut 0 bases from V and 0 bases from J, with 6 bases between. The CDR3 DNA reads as TGTGCCAGCAGCTTAGCGGGGGCCTCCTACAATGAGCAGTTCTTC. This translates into CASSLAGASYNEQFF. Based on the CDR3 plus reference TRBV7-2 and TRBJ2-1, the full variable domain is GAGVSQSPSNKVTEKGKDVELRCDPISGHTALYWYRQSLGQGLEFLIYFQGNSAPDKSGLPSDRFSAERTGGSVSTLTIQRTQQEDSAVYLCASSLAGASYNEQFFGPGTRLTVL.

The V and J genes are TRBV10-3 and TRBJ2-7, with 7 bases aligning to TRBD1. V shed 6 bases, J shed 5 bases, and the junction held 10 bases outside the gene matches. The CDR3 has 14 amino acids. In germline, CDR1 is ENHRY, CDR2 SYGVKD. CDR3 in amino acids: CAIRRQGITDEQYF. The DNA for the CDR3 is TGTGCCATCAGAAGACAGGGAATCACTGACGAGCAGTACTTC.

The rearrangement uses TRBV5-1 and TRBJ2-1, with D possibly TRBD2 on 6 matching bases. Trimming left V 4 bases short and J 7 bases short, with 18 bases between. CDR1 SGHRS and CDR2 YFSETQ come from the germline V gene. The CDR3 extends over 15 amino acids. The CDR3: CASSPLPGVQNEQFF. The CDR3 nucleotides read TGCGCCAGCAGCCCCCTTCCGGGGGTTCAGAATGAGCAGTTCTTC.

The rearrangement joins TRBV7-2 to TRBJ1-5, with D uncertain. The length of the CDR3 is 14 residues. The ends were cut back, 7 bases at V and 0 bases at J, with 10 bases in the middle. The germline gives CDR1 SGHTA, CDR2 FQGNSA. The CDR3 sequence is CASKDPYSNQPQHF. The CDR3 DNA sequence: TGTGCCAGCAAAGATCCCTATAGCAATCAGCCCCAGCATTTT.

CDR3 in DNA: TGTGCCAGCAGCTCCGACAGGGGGTCGGGTGAGCAGTACTTC. This sequence encodes CASSSDRGSGEQYF. The rearrangement joins TRBV7-9 to TRBJ2-7; 9 positions agree with TRBD1. Germline loops: CDR1 SEHNR, CDR2 FQNEAQ (reference sequence). The junction had 8 bases not matched to a gene; V was cut back by 4 bases and J by 7 bases. The CDR3 covers 14 residues. The entire variable domain, with the rest obtained from reference TRBV7-9 and TRBJ2-7, is as follows: DTGVSQNPRHKITKRGQNVTFRCDPISEHNRLYWYRQTLGQGPEFLTYFQNEAQLEKSRLLSDRFSAERPKGSFSTLEIQRTEQGDSAMYLCASSSDRGSGEQYFGPGTRLTVT.

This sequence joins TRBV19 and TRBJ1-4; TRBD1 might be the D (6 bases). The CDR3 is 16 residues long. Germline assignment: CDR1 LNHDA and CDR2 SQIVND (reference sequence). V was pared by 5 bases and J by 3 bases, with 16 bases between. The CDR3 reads CASSSRGGWANEKLFF. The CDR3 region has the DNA TGTGCCAGTAGTTCCCGTGGGGGCTGGGCTAATGAAAAACTGTTTTTT.

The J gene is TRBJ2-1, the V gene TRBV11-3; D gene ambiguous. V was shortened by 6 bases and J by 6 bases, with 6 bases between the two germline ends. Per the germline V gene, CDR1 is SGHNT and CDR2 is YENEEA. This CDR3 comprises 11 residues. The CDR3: CASRVGNEQFF. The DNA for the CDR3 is TGTGCCAGCAGGGTGGGCAATGAGCAGTTCTTC.

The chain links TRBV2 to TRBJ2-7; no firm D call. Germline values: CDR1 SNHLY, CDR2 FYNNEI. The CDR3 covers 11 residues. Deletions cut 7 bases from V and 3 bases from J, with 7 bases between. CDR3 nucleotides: TGTGCCAGCACGGCGGACTACGAGCAGTACTTC. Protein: CASTADYEQYF. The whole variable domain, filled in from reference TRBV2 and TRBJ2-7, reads EPEVTQTPSHQVTQMGQEVILRCVPISNHLYFYWYRQILGQKVEFLVSFYNNEISEKSEIFDDQFSVERPDGSNFTLKIRSTKLEDSAMYFCASTADYEQYFGPGTRLTVT.